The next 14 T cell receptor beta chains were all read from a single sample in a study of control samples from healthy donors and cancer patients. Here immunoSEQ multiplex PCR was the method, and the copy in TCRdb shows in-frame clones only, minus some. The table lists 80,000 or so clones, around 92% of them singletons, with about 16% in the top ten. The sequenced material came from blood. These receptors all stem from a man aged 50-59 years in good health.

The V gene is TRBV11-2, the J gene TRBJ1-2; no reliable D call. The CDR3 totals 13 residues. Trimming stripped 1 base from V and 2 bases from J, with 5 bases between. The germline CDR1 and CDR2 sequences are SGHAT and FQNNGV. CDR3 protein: CASSLVGNYGYTF. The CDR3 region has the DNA TGTGCCAGCAGCTTAGTTGGGAACTATGGCTACACCTTC.

The CDR3 region is CASSFKGQGNNEQFF. The CDR3 DNA sequence: TGTGCCAGCAGCTTCAAGGGACAGGGCAACAATGAGCAGTTCTTC. The rearrangement uses TRBV5-6 and TRBJ2-1; 9 bases map to TRBD1. The CDR3 consists of 15 residues. J was trimmed by 5 bases and V by 2 bases; bases with no gene match: 5. Germline V CDR1 and CDR2: SGHDT, YYEEEE.

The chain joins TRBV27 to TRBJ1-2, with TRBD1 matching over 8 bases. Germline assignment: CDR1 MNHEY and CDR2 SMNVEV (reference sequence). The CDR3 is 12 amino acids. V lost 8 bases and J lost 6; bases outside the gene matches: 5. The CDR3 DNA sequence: TGTGCCAGCCGAGACAGGGGAAATGGCTACACCTTC. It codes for CASRDRGNGYTF.

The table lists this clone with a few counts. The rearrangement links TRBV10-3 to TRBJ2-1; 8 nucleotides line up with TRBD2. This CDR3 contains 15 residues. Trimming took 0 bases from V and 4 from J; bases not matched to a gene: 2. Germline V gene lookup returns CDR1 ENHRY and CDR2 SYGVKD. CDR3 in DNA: TGTGCCATCAGTGAGTCTAGCGGGGATTACAATGAGCAGTTCTTC. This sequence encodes CAISESSGDYNEQFF.

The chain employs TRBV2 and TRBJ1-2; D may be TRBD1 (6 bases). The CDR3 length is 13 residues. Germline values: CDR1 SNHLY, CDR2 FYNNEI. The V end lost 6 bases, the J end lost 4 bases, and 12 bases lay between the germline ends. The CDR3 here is CASSVDSLYGYTF. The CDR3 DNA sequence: TGTGCCAGCAGCGTGGACAGTCTCTATGGCTACACCTTC.

The CDR3 DNA reads as TGTGCCAGCAGCGTTACAGGGGGGTCCCCCTACGAGCAGTACTTC. The encoded protein is CASSVTGGSPYEQYF. This rearrangement joins TRBV9 to TRBJ2-7; 8 bases fit TRBD1. Germline CDR1 reads SGDLS; CDR2 reads YYNGEE. V was pared by 2 bases and J by 2 bases, with 6 bases of the junction left unmatched. The CDR3 loop spans 15 amino acids.

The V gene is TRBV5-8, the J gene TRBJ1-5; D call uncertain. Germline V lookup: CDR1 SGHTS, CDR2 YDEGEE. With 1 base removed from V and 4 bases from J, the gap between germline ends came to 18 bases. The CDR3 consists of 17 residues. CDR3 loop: CASSLFNLVGGNQPQHF. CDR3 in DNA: TGTGCCAGCAGCTTGTTCAACTTGGTCGGAGGGAATCAGCCCCAGCATTTT.

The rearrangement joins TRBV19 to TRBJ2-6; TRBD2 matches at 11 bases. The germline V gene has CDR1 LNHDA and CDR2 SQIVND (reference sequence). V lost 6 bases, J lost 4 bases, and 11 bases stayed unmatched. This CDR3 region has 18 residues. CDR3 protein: CASRSRLAGGPGANVLTF. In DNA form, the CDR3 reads TGTGCCAGTAGATCCCGATTAGCGGGGGGGCCCGGGGCCAACGTCCTGACTTTC.

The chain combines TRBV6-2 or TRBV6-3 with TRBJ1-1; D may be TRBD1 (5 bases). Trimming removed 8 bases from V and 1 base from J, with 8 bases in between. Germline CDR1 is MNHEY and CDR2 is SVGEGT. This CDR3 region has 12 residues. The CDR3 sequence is CASRQGNTEAFF. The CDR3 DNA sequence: TGTGCCAGCCGCCAGGGGAACACTGAAGCTTTCTTT.

This CDR3 reads CASSPFRDEQFF. The CDR3 DNA reads as TGTGCCAGCAGCCCCTTCAGGGATGAGCAGTTCTTC. This chain links TRBV7-9 with TRBJ2-1; tentatively, D is TRBD1 (5 bases). This CDR3 has 12 amino acids. Germline V CDR1 and CDR2: SEHNR, FQNEAQ (reference sequence). The V end was cut by 5 bases, the J end by 8 bases, with 10 bases between. Filled out from reference TRBV7-9 and TRBJ2-1, the complete variable domain reads DTGVSQNPRHKITKRGQNVTFRCDPISEHNRLYWYRQTLGQGPEFLTYFQNEAQLEKSRLLSDRFSAERPKGSFSTLEIQRTEQGDSAMYLCASSPFRDEQFFGPGTRLTVL.

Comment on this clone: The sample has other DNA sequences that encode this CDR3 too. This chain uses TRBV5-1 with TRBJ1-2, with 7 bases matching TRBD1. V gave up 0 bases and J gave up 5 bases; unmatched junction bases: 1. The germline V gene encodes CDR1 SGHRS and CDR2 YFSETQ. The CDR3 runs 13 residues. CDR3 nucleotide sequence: TGCGCCAGCAGCTTGGGGACAGGTTATGGCTACACCTTC. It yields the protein CASSLGTGYGYTF.

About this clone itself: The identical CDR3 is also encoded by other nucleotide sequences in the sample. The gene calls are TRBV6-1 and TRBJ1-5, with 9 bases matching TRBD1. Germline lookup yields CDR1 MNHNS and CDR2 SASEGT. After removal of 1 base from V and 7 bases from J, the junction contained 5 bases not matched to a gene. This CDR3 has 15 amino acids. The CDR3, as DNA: TGTGCCAGCAGTGAAGGACAGGGGGTAGGGCAGCCCCAGCATTTT. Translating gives CASSEGQGVGQPQHF.

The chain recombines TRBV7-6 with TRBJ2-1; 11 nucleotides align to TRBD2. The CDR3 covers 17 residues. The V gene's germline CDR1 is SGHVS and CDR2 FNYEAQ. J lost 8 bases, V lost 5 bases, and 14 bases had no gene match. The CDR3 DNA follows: TGTGCCAGCAGCCCTATTTCACCGGGACTAGCGGTCGATGAGCAGTTCTTC. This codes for CASSPISPGLAVDEQFF.

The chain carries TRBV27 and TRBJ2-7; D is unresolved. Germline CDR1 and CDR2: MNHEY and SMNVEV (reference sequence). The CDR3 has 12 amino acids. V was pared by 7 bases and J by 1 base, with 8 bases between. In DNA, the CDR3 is TGTGCCAGCACCGACACGTCCTACGAGCAGTACTTC. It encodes CASTDTSYEQYF.